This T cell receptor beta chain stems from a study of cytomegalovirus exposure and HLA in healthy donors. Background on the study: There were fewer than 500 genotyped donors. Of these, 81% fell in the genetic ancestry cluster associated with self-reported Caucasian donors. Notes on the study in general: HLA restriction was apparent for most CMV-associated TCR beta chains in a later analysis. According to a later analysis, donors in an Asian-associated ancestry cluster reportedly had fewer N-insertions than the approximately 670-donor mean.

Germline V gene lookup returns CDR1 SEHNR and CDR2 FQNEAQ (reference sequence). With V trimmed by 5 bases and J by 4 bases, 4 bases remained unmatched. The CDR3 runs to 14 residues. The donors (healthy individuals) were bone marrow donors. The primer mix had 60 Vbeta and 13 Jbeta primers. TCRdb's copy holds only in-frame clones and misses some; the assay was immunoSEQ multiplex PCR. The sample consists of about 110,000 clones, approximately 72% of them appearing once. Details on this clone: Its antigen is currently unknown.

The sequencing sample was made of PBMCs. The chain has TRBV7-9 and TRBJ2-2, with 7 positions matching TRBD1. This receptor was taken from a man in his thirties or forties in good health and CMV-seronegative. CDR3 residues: CASSLGQTTGELFF. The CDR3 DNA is TGTGCCAGCAGCCTGGGACAGACCACCGGGGAGCTGTTTTTT.